This T cell receptor beta chain was captured by sequencing in a study of T-cell memory formation after mild COVID-19. For the study at large: Each donor largely had its own TCR clusters. Whole-study findings and limits: The appearance of some responding clones in pre-infection memory suggested that cross-reactive memory joined.

This clonotype was observed a handful of times. Its antigen remains unknown. TCRdb ran MiXCR on the 5' RACE reads and lists one entry per CDR3 protein. The data hold roughly 240,000 distinct CDR3 sequences, with roughly 16% observed a single time. CDR1 SGHVS and CDR2 FQNEAQ come from the germline V gene. The length of the CDR3 is 14 residues. The junction had 5 bases not matched to a gene; V was cut back by 3 bases and J by 4 bases. V and J are TRBV7-8 and TRBJ1-1; 7 bases align to TRBD1. This receptor was obtained from a man younger than 35 who had mild COVID-19 (a few samples of this study predate the infection). Cell type and time point are not known. Sequenced sample: PBMCs or a T cell subset sorted from them (not recorded which). This chain's CDR3 is CASSFEGAGTEAFF. CDR3 bases: TGTGCCAGCAGCTTCGAGGGGGCGGGCACTGAAGCTTTCTTT.